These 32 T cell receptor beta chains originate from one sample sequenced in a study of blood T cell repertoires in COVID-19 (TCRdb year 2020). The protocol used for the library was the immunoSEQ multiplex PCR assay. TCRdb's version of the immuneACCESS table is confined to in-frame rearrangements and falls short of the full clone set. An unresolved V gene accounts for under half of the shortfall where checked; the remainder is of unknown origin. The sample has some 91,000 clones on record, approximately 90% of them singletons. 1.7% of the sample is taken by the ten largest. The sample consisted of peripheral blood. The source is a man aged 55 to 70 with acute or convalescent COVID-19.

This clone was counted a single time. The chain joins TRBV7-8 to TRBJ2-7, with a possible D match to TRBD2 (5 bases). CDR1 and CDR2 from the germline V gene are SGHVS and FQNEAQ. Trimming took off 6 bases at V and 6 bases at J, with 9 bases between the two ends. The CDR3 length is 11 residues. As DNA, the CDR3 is TGTGCCAGCAGGTCGGGGTTCGAGCAGTACTTC. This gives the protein CASRSGFEQYF.

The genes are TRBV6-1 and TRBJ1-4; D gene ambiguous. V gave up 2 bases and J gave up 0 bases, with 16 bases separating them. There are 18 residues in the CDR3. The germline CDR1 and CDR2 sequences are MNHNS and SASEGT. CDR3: CASSEREADAATNEKLFF. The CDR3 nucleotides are TGTGCCAGCAGTGAAAGGGAGGCAGACGCTGCAACTAATGAAAAACTGTTTTTT.

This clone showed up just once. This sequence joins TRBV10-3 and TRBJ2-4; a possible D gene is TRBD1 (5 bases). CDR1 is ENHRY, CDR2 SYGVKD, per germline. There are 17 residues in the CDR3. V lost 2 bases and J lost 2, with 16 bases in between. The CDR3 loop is CAISETGSGSSKNIQYF. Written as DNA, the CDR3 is TGTGCCATCAGTGAGACCGGATCAGGGTCCTCCAAAAACATTCAGTACTTC.

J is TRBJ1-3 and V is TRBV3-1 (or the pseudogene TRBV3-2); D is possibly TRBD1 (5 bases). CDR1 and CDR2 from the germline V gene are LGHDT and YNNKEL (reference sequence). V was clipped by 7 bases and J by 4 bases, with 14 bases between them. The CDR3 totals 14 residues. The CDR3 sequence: CASKWGTTGNTIYF. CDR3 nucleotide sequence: TGTGCCAGCAAGTGGGGCACTACAGGAAACACCATATATTTT.

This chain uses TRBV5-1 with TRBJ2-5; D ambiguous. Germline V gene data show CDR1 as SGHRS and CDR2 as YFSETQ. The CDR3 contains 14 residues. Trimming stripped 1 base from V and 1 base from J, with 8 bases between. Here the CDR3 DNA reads TGCGCCAGCAGCTTGATACAGCCCCAAGAGACCCAGTACTTC. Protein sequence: CASSLIQPQETQYF.

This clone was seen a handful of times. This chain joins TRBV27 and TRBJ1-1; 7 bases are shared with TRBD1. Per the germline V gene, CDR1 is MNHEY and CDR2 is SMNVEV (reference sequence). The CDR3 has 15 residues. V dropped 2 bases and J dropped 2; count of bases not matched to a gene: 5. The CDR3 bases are TGTGCCAGCAGTTTAGCCAGGGGGATCAACACTGAAGCTTTCTTT. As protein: CASSLARGINTEAFF.

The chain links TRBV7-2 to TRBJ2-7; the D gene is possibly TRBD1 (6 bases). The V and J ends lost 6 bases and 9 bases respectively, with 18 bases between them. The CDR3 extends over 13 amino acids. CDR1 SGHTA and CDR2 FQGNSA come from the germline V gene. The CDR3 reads CASRPGAGIGQYF. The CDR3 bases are TGTGCCAGCAGGCCAGGGGCAGGGATCGGGCAGTACTTC.

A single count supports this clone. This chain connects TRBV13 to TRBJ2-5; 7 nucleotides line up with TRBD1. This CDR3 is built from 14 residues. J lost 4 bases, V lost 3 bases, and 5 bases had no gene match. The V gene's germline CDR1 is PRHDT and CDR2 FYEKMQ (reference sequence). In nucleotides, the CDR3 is TGTGCCAGCAGCTTCGGGACAGAGGTAGAGACCCAGTACTTC. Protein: CASSFGTEVETQYF.

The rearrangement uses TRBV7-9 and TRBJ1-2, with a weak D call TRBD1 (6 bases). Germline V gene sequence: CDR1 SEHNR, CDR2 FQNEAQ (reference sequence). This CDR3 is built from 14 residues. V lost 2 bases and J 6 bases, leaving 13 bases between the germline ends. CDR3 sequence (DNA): TGTGCCAGCAGCTTAACCACAGGGTTCGATGGCTACACCTTC. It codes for CASSLTTGFDGYTF. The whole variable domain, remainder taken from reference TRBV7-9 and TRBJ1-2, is DTGVSQNPRHKITKRGQNVTFRCDPISEHNRLYWYRQTLGQGPEFLTYFQNEAQLEKSRLLSDRFSAERPKGSFSTLEIQRTEQGDSAMYLCASSLTTGFDGYTFGSGTRLTVV.

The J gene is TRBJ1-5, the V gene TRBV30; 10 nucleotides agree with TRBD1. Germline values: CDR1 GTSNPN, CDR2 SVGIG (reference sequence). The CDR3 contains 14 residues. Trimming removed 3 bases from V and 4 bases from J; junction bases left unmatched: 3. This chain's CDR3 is CAWRTGQGNQPQHF. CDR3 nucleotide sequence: TGTGCCTGGAGGACGGGACAGGGGAATCAGCCCCAGCATTTT.

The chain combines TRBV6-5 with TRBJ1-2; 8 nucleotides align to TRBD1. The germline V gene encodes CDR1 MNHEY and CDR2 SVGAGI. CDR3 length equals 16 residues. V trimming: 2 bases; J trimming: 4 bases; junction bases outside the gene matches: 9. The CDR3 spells CASSYRSGTGFYGYTF. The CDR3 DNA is TGTGCCAGCAGTTACAGGTCCGGGACAGGATTCTATGGCTACACCTTC.

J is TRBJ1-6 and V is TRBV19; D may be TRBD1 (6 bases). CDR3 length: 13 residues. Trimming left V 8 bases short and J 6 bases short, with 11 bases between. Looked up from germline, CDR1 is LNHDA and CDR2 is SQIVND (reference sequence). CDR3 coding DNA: TGTGCCAGTGGACAGTCTTTTAATTCACCCCTCCACTTT. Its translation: CASGQSFNSPLHF.

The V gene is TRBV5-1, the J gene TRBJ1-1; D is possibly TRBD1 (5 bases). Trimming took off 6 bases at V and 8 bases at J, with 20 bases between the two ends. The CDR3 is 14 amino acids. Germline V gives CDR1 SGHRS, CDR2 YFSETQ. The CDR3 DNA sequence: TGCGCCAGCATTGCGGGACCCCTAACGCCGGAAGCTTTCTTT. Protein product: CASIAGPLTPEAFF.

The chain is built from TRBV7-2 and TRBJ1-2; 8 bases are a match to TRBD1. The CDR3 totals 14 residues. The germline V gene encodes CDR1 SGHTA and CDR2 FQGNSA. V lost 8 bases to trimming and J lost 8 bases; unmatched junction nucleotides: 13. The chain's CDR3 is CASPSRDRHFGYTF. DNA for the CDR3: TGTGCCAGCCCGAGCCGGGACAGGCACTTCGGCTACACCTTC.

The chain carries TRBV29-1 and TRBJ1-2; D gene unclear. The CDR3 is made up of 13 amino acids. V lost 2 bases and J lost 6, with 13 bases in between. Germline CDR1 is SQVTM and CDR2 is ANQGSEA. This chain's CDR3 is CSVEIIAGNGYTF. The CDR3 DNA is TGCAGCGTTGAAATAATTGCCGGGAATGGCTACACCTTC.

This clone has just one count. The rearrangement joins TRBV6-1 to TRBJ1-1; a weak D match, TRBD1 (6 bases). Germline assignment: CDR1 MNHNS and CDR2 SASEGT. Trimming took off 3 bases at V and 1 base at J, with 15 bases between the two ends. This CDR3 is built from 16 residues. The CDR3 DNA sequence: TGTGCCAGCAGTGAGGGATCGGCCAGGGGGAACACTGAAGCTTTCTTT. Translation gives CASSEGSARGNTEAFF.

CDR3 protein: CASSHSRGEKLFF. CDR3 coding DNA: TGTGCCAGCTCTCACTCAAGGGGTGAAAAACTGTTTTTT. This chain connects TRBV6-5 to TRBJ1-4, with a weak D call TRBD1 (5 bases). The CDR3 contains 13 residues. The germline V gene encodes CDR1 MNHEY and CDR2 SVGAGI. With 8 bases removed from V and 7 bases from J, the gap between germline ends came to 14 bases.

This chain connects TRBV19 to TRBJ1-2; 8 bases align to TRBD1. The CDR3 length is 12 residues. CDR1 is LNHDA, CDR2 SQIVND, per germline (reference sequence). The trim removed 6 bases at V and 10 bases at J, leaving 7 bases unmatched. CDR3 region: CASRSPGQVYTF. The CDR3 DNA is TGTGCCAGTAGGTCCCCGGGACAGGTCTACACCTTC. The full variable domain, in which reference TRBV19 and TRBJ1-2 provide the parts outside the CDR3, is DGGITQSPKYLFRKEGQNVTLSCEQNLNHDAMYWYRQDPGQGLRLIYYSQIVNDFQKGDIAEGYSVSREKKESFPLTVTSAQKNPTAFYLCASRSPGQVYTFGSGTRLTVV.

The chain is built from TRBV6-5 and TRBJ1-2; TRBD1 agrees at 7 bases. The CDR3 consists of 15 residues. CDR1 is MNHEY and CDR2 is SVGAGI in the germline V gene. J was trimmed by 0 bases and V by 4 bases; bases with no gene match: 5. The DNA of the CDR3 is TGTGCCAGCAGTTTGAACAGGGGCGCTAACTATGGCTACACCTTC. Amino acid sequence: CASSLNRGANYGYTF.

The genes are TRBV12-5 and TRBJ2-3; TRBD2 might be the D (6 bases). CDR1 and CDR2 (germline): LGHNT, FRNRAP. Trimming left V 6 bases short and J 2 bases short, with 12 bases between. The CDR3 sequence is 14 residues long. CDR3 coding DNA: TGTGCTAGTGGGTTAGCGGCCCTCACAGATACGCAGTATTTT. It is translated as CASGLAALTDTQYF. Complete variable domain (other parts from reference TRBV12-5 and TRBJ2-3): DARVTQTPRHKVTEMGQEVTMRCQPILGHNTVFWYRQTMMQGLELLAYFRNRAPLDDSGMPKDRFSAEMPDATLATLKIQPSEPRDSAVYFCASGLAALTDTQYFGPGTRLTVL.

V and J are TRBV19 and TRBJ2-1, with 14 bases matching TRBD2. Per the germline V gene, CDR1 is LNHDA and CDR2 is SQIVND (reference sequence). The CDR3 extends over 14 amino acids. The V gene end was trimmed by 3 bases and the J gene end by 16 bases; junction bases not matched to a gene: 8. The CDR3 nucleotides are TGTGCCAGTAGTATCGGGACTAGCGGGGGCCCCTATTTCTTC. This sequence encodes CASSIGTSGGPYFF.

This chain's CDR3 is CASSEASVEAFF. CDR3 coding DNA: TGTGCCAGCAGTGAAGCATCTGTTGAAGCTTTCTTT. The chain carries TRBV2 and TRBJ1-1, with no clear D. The V and J ends lost 0 bases and 7 bases respectively, with 6 bases between them. CDR1 is SNHLY, CDR2 FYNNEI, per germline. The CDR3 covers 12 residues.

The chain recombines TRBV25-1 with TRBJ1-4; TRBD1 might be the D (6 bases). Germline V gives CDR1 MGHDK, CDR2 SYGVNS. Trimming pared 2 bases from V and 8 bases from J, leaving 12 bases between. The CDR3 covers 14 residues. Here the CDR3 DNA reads TGTGCCAGCAGTGAAACAGGGATCGAGGAAAAACTGTTTTTT. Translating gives CASSETGIEEKLFF.

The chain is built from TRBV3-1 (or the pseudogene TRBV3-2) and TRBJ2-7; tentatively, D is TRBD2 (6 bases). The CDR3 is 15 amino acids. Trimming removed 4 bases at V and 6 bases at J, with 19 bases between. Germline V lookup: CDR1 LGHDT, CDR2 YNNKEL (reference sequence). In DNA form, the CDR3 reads TGTGCCAGCAGCCCCCACGCGGGGCGGCAAACCGAGCAGTACTTC. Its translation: CASSPHAGRQTEQYF.

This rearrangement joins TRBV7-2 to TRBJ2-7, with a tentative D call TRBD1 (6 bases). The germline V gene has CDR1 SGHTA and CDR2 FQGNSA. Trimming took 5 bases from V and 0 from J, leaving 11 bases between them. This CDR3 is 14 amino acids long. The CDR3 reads CASSPDRTSYEQYF. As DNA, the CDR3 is TGTGCCAGCAGCCCCGACAGGACCTCCTACGAGCAGTACTTC.

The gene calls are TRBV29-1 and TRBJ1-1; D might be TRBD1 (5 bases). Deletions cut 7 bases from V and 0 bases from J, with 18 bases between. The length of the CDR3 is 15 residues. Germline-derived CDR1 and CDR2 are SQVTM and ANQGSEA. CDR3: CSAAPGWGMNTEAFF. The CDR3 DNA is TGCAGCGCCGCACCAGGGTGGGGAATGAACACTGAAGCTTTCTTT. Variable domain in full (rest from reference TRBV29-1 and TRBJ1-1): SAVISQKPSRDICQRGTSLTIQCQVDSQVTMMFWYRQQPGQSLTLIATANQGSEATYESGFVIDKFPISRPNLTFSTLTVSNMSPEDSSIYLCSAAPGWGMNTEAFFGQGTRLTVV.

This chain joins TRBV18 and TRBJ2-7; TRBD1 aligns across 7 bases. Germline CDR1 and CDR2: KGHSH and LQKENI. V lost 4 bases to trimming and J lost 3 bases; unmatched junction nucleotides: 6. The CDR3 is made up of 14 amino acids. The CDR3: CASSRTGRDYEQYF. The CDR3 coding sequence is TGTGCCAGCTCACGGACAGGCCGGGACTACGAGCAGTACTTC.

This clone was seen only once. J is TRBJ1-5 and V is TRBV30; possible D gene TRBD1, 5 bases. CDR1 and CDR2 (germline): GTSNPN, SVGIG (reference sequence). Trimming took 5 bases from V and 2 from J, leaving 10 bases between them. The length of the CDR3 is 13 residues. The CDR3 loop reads CAWAGGGNQPQHF. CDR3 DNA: TGTGCCTGGGCCGGGGGGGGCAATCAGCCCCAGCATTTT.

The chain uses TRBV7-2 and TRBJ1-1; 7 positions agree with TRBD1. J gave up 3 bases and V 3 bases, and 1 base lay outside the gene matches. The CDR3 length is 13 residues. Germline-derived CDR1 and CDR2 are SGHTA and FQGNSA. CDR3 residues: CASSFQGDTEAFF. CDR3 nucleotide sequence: TGTGCCAGCAGCTTCCAGGGGGACACTGAAGCTTTCTTT. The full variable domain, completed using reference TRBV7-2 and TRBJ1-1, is GAGVSQSPSNKVTEKGKDVELRCDPISGHTALYWYRQSLGQGLEFLIYFQGNSAPDKSGLPSDRFSAERTGGSVSTLTIQRTQQEDSAVYLCASSFQGDTEAFFGQGTRLTVV.

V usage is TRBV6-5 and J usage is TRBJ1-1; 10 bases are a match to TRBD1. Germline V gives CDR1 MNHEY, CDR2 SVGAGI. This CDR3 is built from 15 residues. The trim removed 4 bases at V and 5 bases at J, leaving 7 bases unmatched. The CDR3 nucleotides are TGTGCCAGCAGTTTGGCCCGGGACAGGGGTACTGAAGCTTTCTTT. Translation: CASSLARDRGTEAFF.

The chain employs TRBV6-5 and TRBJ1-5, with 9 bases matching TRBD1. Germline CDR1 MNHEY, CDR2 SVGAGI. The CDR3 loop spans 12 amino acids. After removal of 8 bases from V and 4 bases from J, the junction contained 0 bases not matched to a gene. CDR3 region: CASGQGNQPQHF. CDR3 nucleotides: TGTGCCAGCGGACAGGGGAATCAGCCCCAGCATTTT.

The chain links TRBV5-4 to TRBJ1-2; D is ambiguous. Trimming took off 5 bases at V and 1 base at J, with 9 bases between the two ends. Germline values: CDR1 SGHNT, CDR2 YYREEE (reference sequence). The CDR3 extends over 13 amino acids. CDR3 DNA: TGTGCCAGCAGACATACAGATAACTATGGCTACACCTTC. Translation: CASRHTDNYGYTF.